The 10 T cell receptor beta chains in this list originate from one sample, sequenced in a study of shared clonotypes between healthy human individuals. Here immunoSEQ multiplex PCR was the method, and the copy in TCRdb shows in-frame clones only, minus some. The table shows about 2 million clones, with 85% to 95% occurring only once. The sample comprised naive CD4+ T cells sorted from blood. As for subset: CD45RA+ positively selected. Receptors were obtained from a man in his late teens or twenties in good health.

In its sample, this clone was seen once. The junction does not match germline at one end; this may be a read error. The CDR3 DNA reads TGCGCCAGCAGCCAAGATGTGGCAGGGGCCCTCCAAGGGACCCAGTACTTC. It yields the protein CASSQDVAGALQGTQYF. V gene TRBV4-1 combines with J gene TRBJ2-5; possibly TRBD1 for D (6 bases). The CDR3 has 17 amino acids. From germline, CDR1 is MGHRA and CDR2 YSYEKL.

V gene TRBV6-1 combines with J gene TRBJ1-5; D remains unclear. This CDR3 is built from 15 residues. Trimming removed 3 bases from V and 0 bases from J, with 9 bases in between. From germline, CDR1 is MNHNS and CDR2 SASEGT. DNA for the CDR3: TGTGCCAGCAGTGACGGGATACATAGCAATCAGCCCCAGCATTTT. The encoded protein is CASSDGIHSNQPQHF.

V is TRBV6-1 and J is TRBJ2-3; 13 positions agree with TRBD2. Trimming removed 4 bases from V and 6 bases from J; junction bases left unmatched: 13. Germline V lookup: CDR1 MNHNS, CDR2 SASEGT. The CDR3 contains 18 residues. CDR3 sequence reads: CASSVRSTSGGAGDTQYF. The CDR3 DNA is TGTGCCAGCAGTGTCCGATCCACTAGCGGGGGGGCCGGTGATACGCAGTATTTT.

The chain links TRBV28 to TRBJ2-4, with 9 bases lining up with TRBD1. V lost 5 bases and J lost 7; bases outside the gene matches: 6. Germline-derived CDR1 and CDR2 are MDHEN and SYDVKM. This CDR3 has 14 residues. The CDR3 region has the DNA TGTGCCAGCAGTCCCGGACAGGGGCAGAACATTCAGTACTTC. Encoded protein: CASSPGQGQNIQYF.

CDR3: CASNSGLASYEQYF. The CDR3, as DNA: TGTGCCAGCAATAGCGGGTTGGCCTCCTACGAGCAGTACTTC. The chain recombines TRBV2 with TRBJ2-7; 7 nucleotides line up with TRBD2. The trim removed 7 bases at V and 0 bases at J, leaving 6 bases unmatched. This CDR3 is built from 14 residues. Germline CDR1 and CDR2: SNHLY and FYNNEI.

This chain uses TRBV10-3 with TRBJ1-5; TRBD1 matches 7 bases. Germline lookup yields CDR1 ENHRY and CDR2 SYGVKD. The length of the CDR3 is 14 residues. V trimming: 5 bases; J trimming: 3 bases; junction bases outside the gene matches: 4. For the CDR3, the DNA is TGTGCCATCAGTCCAGGGGGATCCAATCAGCCCCAGCATTTT. Protein sequence: CAISPGGSNQPQHF.

The chain joins TRBV2 to TRBJ2-5; maybe TRBD2 (6 bases). Between the trimmed V and J ends, which lost 7 bases and 5 bases, there was a span of 17 bases. The CDR3 is made up of 14 amino acids. Germline lookup yields CDR1 SNHLY and CDR2 FYNNEI. CDR3 in amino acids: CASTLLSGGETQYF. The DNA for the CDR3 is TGTGCCAGCACCCTACTTTCCGGGGGTGAGACCCAGTACTTC.

The chain joins TRBV2 to TRBJ1-5, with 11 positions matching TRBD1. The CDR3 length is 15 residues. V gave up 4 bases and J gave up 6 bases; unmatched junction bases: 5. Germline CDR1 and CDR2: SNHLY and FYNNEI. CDR3 region: CASSARTGGTQPQHF. DNA of the CDR3: TGTGCCAGCAGTGCCCGGACAGGGGGCACTCAGCCCCAGCATTTT.

This clone was observed a handful of times. Other DNA sequences in the same sample also yield this CDR3. The chain joins TRBV5-4 to TRBJ2-3; D ambiguous. This CDR3 is built from 11 residues. V was trimmed by 0 bases and J by 6 bases, leaving 2 bases between them. Germline assignment: CDR1 SGHNT and CDR2 YYREEE (reference sequence). The CDR3 DNA reads as TGTGCCAGCAGCTTGGCGGATACGCAGTATTTT. This sequence encodes CASSLADTQYF.

The chain couples TRBV7-9 to TRBJ2-3; D gene uncertain. The CDR3 is 14 amino acids. The V gene lost 4 bases and the J gene lost 5 bases, with 13 bases spanning the gap. Looked up from germline, CDR1 is SEHNR and CDR2 is FQNEAQ (reference sequence). The CDR3 DNA sequence: TGTGCCAGCAGCTCGGAAGGTAGTCGAGATACGCAGTATTTT. This codes for CASSSEGSRDTQYF. Supplemented by reference TRBV7-9 and TRBJ2-3, the full variable domain reads DTGVSQNPRHKITKRGQNVTFRCDPISEHNRLYWYRQTLGQGPEFLTYFQNEAQLEKSRLLSDRFSAERPKGSFSTLEIQRTEQGDSAMYLCASSSEGSRDTQYFGPGTRLTVL.